This is a list of T cell receptor beta chains from one sample in a study of blood T cell repertoires in COVID-19. The protocol was immunoSEQ multiplex PCR, while the TCRdb copy is restricted to in-frame clones and leaves out a portion. The table shows some 320,000 clones, with about 82% occurring only once. Sequencing was carried out using peripheral blood. The receptors originated from a human donor in a cohort sampled during active COVID-19. The CDR3 runs from the conserved cysteine through the conserved F or W.

cdr3_aa: CASSYLPDRVYEQYF; j_call: TRBJ2-7; v_call: TRBV5-1
cdr3_aa: CASSLSKPGQGAMRYEQYF; j_call: TRBJ2-7; v_call: TRBV5-6
cdr3_aa: CAWNRLGHLNTEAFF; j_call: TRBJ1-1; v_call: TRBV30
cdr3_aa: CAISELGGNYGYTF; j_call: TRBJ1-2; v_call: TRBV10-3
cdr3_aa: CASGGGARDGYTF; j_call: TRBJ1-2; v_call: TRBV12-5
cdr3_aa: CASSPFRGYYGYTF; j_call: TRBJ1-2; v_call: TRBV7-2
cdr3_aa: CASSLDGTGGLIQYF; j_call: TRBJ2-4; v_call: TRBV5-6
cdr3_aa: CASSDSSASDTQYF; j_call: TRBJ2-3; v_call: TRBV6-4
cdr3_aa: CASSLRPTGFTYNEQFF; j_call: TRBJ2-1; v_call: TRBV4-1
cdr3_aa: CASSGYLTGTNEKLFF; j_call: TRBJ1-4; v_call: TRBV5-6
cdr3_aa: CASGRSDKNIQYF; j_call: TRBJ2-4; v_call: TRBV9
cdr3_aa: CSVAQGAGDYGYTF; j_call: TRBJ1-2; v_call: TRBV29-1
cdr3_aa: CASSLEIGASQYF; j_call: TRBJ2-3; v_call: TRBV11-2
cdr3_aa: CASSYVIPGTGQYF; j_call: TRBJ2-3; v_call: TRBV6-2/TRBV6-3
cdr3_aa: CASSFSQGQQPQHF; j_call: TRBJ1-5; v_call: TRBV27
cdr3_aa: CATSDPGHSNTGELFF; j_call: TRBJ2-2; v_call: TRBV24-1
cdr3_aa: CASSLYGTDSHSGNTIYF; j_call: TRBJ1-3; v_call: TRBV27
cdr3_aa: CASSVRVTEAFF; j_call: TRBJ1-1; v_call: TRBV12-3/TRBV12-4
cdr3_aa: CASSTGSYSNQPQHF; j_call: TRBJ1-5; v_call: TRBV19
cdr3_aa: CASRRTAGNTIYF; j_call: TRBJ1-3; v_call: TRBV25-1
cdr3_aa: CASSTGLAGTGEQYF; j_call: TRBJ2-7; v_call: TRBV5-1
cdr3_aa: CASSQDRRGLAEAFF; j_call: TRBJ1-1; v_call: TRBV3-1/TRBV3-2
cdr3_aa: CASTPGSFYEQYF; j_call: TRBJ2-7; v_call: TRBV6-1
cdr3_aa: CASSLRFRDTGELFF; j_call: TRBJ2-2; v_call: TRBV4-1
cdr3_aa: CASSDWTGNSPLHF; j_call: TRBJ1-6; v_call: TRBV6-1
cdr3_aa: CASSTTGFGGTEAFF; j_call: TRBJ1-1; v_call: TRBV2
cdr3_aa: CASSPARLMNTEAFF; j_call: TRBJ1-1; v_call: TRBV5-4